The clone carrying this T cell receptor beta chain was detected a few times. Its antigen is unknown. These data are taken from a study of CD8 T cells in ankylosing spondylitis. Library preparation for TCR beta used quantitative 5'-RACE with molecular barcodes. Via MiXCR, TCRdb re-called the 5' RACE reads, giving one row per CDR3 protein. The data contain some 800,000 distinct CDR3 sequences, about 10% of them singletons. This CDR3 is 14 amino acids long. Trimming took 1 base from V and 7 from J, leaving 16 bases between them. Per germline, CDR1 DFQATT and CDR2 SNEGSKA (reference sequence). Study-wide results and limits: Reports of some motif variants in reactive arthritis synovial fluid and blood predate this one. Blood from ankylosing spondylitis patients appeared to carry a characteristic roughly eight-variant TCR beta motif. Disease-associated clones were reportedly significantly overrepresented in matched ankylosing spondylitis synovial fluid.

The chain joins TRBV20-1 to TRBJ1-2; no definite D call. The sequenced sample consisted of blood, either unsorted or a sorted T cell fraction (not recorded which). This TCR came from a male donor with ankylosing spondylitis. DNA of the CDR3: TGCAGTGCTAGAGTTGCGGACCGAGGAAGTGGCTACACCTTC. Its translation is CSARVADRGSGYTF.